These T cell receptor beta chains were read from a single sample in a study of regulatory T cells in long-lasting Graves disease. TCRdb re-analysed the multiplex PCR reads in MiXCR, keeping a single row per CDR3 protein. The sample holds a few hundred thousand distinct CDR3 sequences, over 15% seen once. These data were also reused for a study on T cells in Graves' hyperthyroidism and ophthalmopathy.

The sample consisted of peripheral blood mononuclear cells (PBMCs), taken at new diagnosis, from a patient treated with antithyroid drugs. All receptors come from a man between 35 and 55 years old with Graves disease. The CDR3 runs from the conserved cysteine through the conserved F or W. A D gene is named only where the DNA matches it firmly. The size field is filled for only some rows; it gives once, few, many or a size class.

J: TRBJ2-3
D: -
size: many
length: 12
V: TRBV29-1
CDR3: CSVEGPADTQYF
DNA: TGCAGCGTTGAAGGTCCAGCAGATACGCAGTATTTT

J: TRBJ1-2
D: TRBD1
size: -
length: 14
V: TRBV27
CDR3: CASSLDGQVPYYTF
DNA: TGTGCCAGCAGTCTAGACGGACAGGTACCTTACTACACCTTC

J: TRBJ2-5
D: -
size: many
length: 16
V: TRBV7-2
CDR3: CASSLTLGLGGETQYF
DNA: TGTGCCAGCAGCTTGACCTTGGGACTGGGCGGGGAGACCCAGTACTTC

J: TRBJ1-5
D: -
size: many
length: 14
V: TRBV2
CDR3: CASSPSISNQPQHF
DNA: TGTGCCAGCAGTCCTTCAATTAGCAATCAGCCCCAGCATTTT

J: TRBJ1-3
D: TRBD1
size: few
length: 20
V: TRBV6-6
CDR3: CASSYSVPTRTGGGGNTIYF
DNA: TGTGCCAGCAGTTACTCGGTACCCACCCGGACAGGGGGCGGTGGAAACACCATATATTTT

J: TRBJ2-7
D: TRBD1
size: many
length: 15
V: TRBV5-1
CDR3: CASSPGGADYYEQYF
DNA: TGCGCCAGCAGCCCAGGGGGCGCTGACTACTACGAGCAGTACTTC

J: TRBJ1-2
D: TRBD1
size: few
length: 17
V: TRBV5-6
CDR3: CASSLEVRGLANYGYTF
DNA: TGTGCCAGCAGCTTGGAGGTCAGGGGGCTGGCTAACTATGGCTACACCTTC

J: TRBJ2-5
D: TRBD2
size: -
length: 20
V: TRBV5-1
CDR3: CASSLTGRHGTSGGAETQYF
DNA: TGCGCCAGCAGCTTGACTGGGCGTCATGGGACTAGCGGGGGCGCAGAGACCCAGTACTTC

J: TRBJ1-5
D: -
size: many
length: 18
V: TRBV7-8
CDR3: CASSPTRVPRDIHRTQHF
DNA: TGTGCCAGCAGCCCAACCCGCGTCCCCCGGGACATCCATCGGACCCAGCATTTT

J: TRBJ2-6
D: -
size: few
length: 16
V: TRBV6-1
CDR3: CASRVTSSGGANVLTF
DNA: TGTGCCAGCAGGGTCACCAGCTCGGGGGGGGCCAACGTCCTGACTTTC

J: TRBJ2-1
D: TRBD2
size: -
length: 17
V: TRBV7-6
CDR3: CASSANVLAGGYNEQFF
DNA: TGTGCCAGCAGCGCGAATGTACTAGCGGGGGGCTACAATGAGCAGTTCTTC

J: TRBJ1-5
D: -
size: -
length: 15
V: TRBV7-2
CDR3: CASSLMSGGNQPQHF
DNA: TGTGCCAGCAGCTTAATGAGCGGGGGGAATCAGCCCCAGCATTTT

J: TRBJ1-5
D: TRBD1
size: -
length: 16
V: TRBV28
CDR3: CASSLSGQGAHQPQHF
DNA: TGTGCCAGCAGTTTATCTGGACAGGGGGCGCATCAGCCCCAGCATTTT

J: TRBJ2-4
D: -
size: -
length: 19
V: TRBV19
CDR3: CASSISGRGVSEAKNIQYF
DNA: TGTGCCAGTAGTATCTCTGGGCGAGGGGTTTCTGAGGCCAAAAACATTCAGTACTTC

J: TRBJ2-6
D: TRBD1
size: -
length: 18
V: TRBV10-3
CDR3: CAISEGDSRRSGANVLTF
DNA: TGTGCCATCAGTGAGGGGGACAGCCGGCGCTCTGGGGCCAACGTCCTGACTTTC

J: TRBJ2-5
D: TRBD1
size: -
length: 16
V: TRBV14
CDR3: CASSHPGTGGGETQYF
DNA: TGTGCCAGCAGCCACCCCGGGACAGGGGGGGGAGAGACCCAGTACTTC

J: TRBJ1-1
D: -
size: -
length: 19
V: TRBV12-5
CDR3: CASGFPESPLPVENTEAFF
DNA: TGTGCTAGTGGTTTCCCCGAATCTCCTCTACCAGTTGAGAACACTGAAGCTTTCTTT

J: TRBJ2-7
D: TRBD2
size: many
length: 15
V: TRBV28
CDR3: CASSPGGALSYEQYF
DNA: TGTGCCAGCAGTCCCGGGGGGGCCCTCTCCTACGAGCAGTACTTC

J: TRBJ2-3
D: TRBD2
size: many
length: 17
V: TRBV7-2
CDR3: CASSYGLAGGYTDTQYF
DNA: TGTGCCAGCAGCTACGGACTAGCGGGGGGTTACACAGATACGCAGTATTTT

J: TRBJ2-2
D: -
size: -
length: 12
V: TRBV24-1
CDR3: CATSDFEEELFF
DNA: TGTGCCACCAGTGATTTCGAGGAGGAGCTGTTTTTT

J: TRBJ2-3
D: -
size: many
length: 13
V: TRBV20-1
CDR3: CSGEGSITDTQYF
DNA: TGCAGTGGGGAAGGTTCGATCACAGATACGCAGTATTTT

J: TRBJ2-1
D: -
size: many
length: 12
V: TRBV11-2
CDR3: CASSEVGNEQFF
DNA: TGTGCCAGCAGCGAAGTCGGGAATGAGCAGTTCTTC

J: TRBJ2-5
D: -
size: many
length: 13
V: TRBV3-1
CDR3: CANSPLGQETQYF
DNA: TGTGCCAACAGCCCTTTGGGGCAAGAGACCCAGTACTTC

J: TRBJ2-1
D: TRBD2
size: -
length: 15
V: TRBV7-9
CDR3: CASSFTGGPYNEQFF
DNA: TGTGCCAGCAGCTTTACGGGGGGTCCTTACAATGAGCAGTTCTTC

J: TRBJ2-3
D: -
size: many
length: 14
V: TRBV30
CDR3: CAWSVSGVPHTQYF
DNA: TGTGCCTGGAGTGTATCAGGGGTCCCACATACGCAGTATTTT

J: TRBJ1-4
D: -
size: many
length: 13
V: TRBV18
CDR3: CASSPSSDEKLFF
DNA: TGTGCCAGCTCACCTTCGTCGGATGAAAAACTGTTTTTT

J: TRBJ2-7
D: TRBD2
size: many
length: 13
V: TRBV30
CDR3: CAWSVGGLKEQYF
DNA: TGTGCCTGGAGTGTCGGGGGGTTGAAGGAGCAGTACTTC

J: TRBJ2-3
D: -
size: -
length: 14
V: TRBV19
CDR3: CASRTAGSTDTQYF
DNA: TGTGCCAGTCGGACGGCGGGGAGCACAGATACGCAGTATTTT

J: TRBJ1-3
D: -
size: few
length: 15
V: TRBV20-1
CDR3: CSARDLGYSGNTIYF
DNA: TGCAGTGCTAGAGATCTCGGATACTCTGGAAACACCATATATTTT

J: TRBJ2-5
D: -
size: many
length: 14
V: TRBV9
CDR3: CASSVAGNQETQYF
DNA: TGTGCCAGCAGCGTAGCGGGCAACCAAGAGACCCAGTACTTC

J: TRBJ2-7
D: -
size: many
length: 16
V: TRBV12-3/TRBV12-4
CDR3: CASSPGAFLSSYEQYF
DNA: TGTGCCAGCAGTCCTGGGGCATTTCTAAGCTCCTACGAGCAGTACTTC

J: TRBJ1-6
D: -
size: many
length: 15
V: TRBV5-1
CDR3: CASSLSGQGNSPLHF
DNA: TGTGCCAGCAGCTTGTCAGGCCAGGGGAATTCACCCCTCCACTTT

J: TRBJ2-7
D: TRBD1
size: many
length: 14
V: TRBV18
CDR3: CASSRQGKTYEQYF
DNA: TGTGCCAGCTCGCGACAGGGGAAAACCTACGAGCAGTACTTC

J: TRBJ2-2
D: TRBD2
size: -
length: 15
V: TRBV10-3
CDR3: CAISDLLAGTEELFF
DNA: TGTGCCATCAGTGATCTACTAGCGGGGACCGAGGAGCTGTTTTTT

J: TRBJ2-7
D: -
size: many
length: 14
V: TRBV28
CDR3: CASSSSYGSYEQYF
DNA: TGTGCCAGCAGTTCCTCTTACGGATCCTACGAGCAGTACTTC

J: TRBJ2-7
D: -
size: once
length: 12
V: TRBV11-1
CDR3: CASTNREGEQYF
DNA: TGTGCCAGCACGAACAGGGAGGGCGAGCAGTACTTC

J: TRBJ1-1
D: -
size: once
length: 14
V: TRBV7-2
CDR3: CASRLGFGSAEAFF
DNA: TGTGCCAGCAGATTGGGGTTCGGGAGCGCTGAAGCTTTCTTT

J: TRBJ2-7
D: -
size: many
length: 17
V: TRBV7-3
CDR3: CASSPQPGPLSSYEQYF
DNA: TGTGCCAGCAGCCCTCAACCGGGACCTTTGAGCTCCTACGAGCAGTACTTC

J: TRBJ2-3
D: TRBD2
size: many
length: 15
V: TRBV6-1
CDR3: CASSEASGGWDTQYF
DNA: TGTGCCAGCAGTGAAGCTAGCGGGGGGTGGGATACGCAGTATTTT

J: TRBJ1-1
D: -
size: -
length: 15
V: TRBV25-1
CDR3: CASSESGEMNTEAFF
DNA: TGTGCCAGCAGTGAATCCGGCGAAATGAACACTGAAGCTTTCTTT

J: TRBJ1-1
D: TRBD1
size: many
length: 14
V: TRBV10-3
CDR3: CAISPLTGRTEAFF
DNA: TGTGCCATCAGCCCGTTGACAGGGAGGACTGAAGCTTTCTTT

J: TRBJ1-1
D: -
size: -
length: 14
V: TRBV24-1
CDR3: CATRAGDPGTEAFF
DNA: TGTGCCACCAGAGCAGGGGACCCGGGAACTGAAGCTTTCTTT

J: TRBJ1-5
D: -
size: -
length: 13
V: TRBV20-1
CDR3: CSASRSGDQPQHF
DNA: TGCAGTGCTAGCAGATCAGGGGATCAGCCCCAGCATTTT

J: TRBJ2-5
D: TRBD2
size: many
length: 16
V: TRBV7-9
CDR3: CASSSGSGGAQETQYF
DNA: TGTGCCAGCAGCTCAGGAAGCGGGGGGGCGCAAGAGACCCAGTACTTC

J: TRBJ1-1
D: -
size: many
length: 13
V: TRBV19
CDR3: CASSIQAGTEAFF
DNA: TGTGCCAGTAGTATACAGGCGGGGACTGAAGCTTTCTTT

J: TRBJ1-6
D: TRBD1
size: few
length: 18
V: TRBV4-2
CDR3: CASSQGKRQGIYNSPLHF
DNA: TGTGCCAGCAGCCAGGGCAAGAGACAGGGCATCTATAATTCACCCCTCCACTTT

J: TRBJ2-3
D: TRBD1
size: many
length: 17
V: TRBV18
CDR3: CASSPPLGGQNTDTQYF
DNA: TGTGCCAGCTCACCACCCCTTGGGGGACAGAACACAGATACGCAGTATTTT

J: TRBJ1-6
D: TRBD1
size: -
length: 13
V: TRBV28
CDR3: CASSQGAGSPLHF
DNA: TGTGCCAGCAGCCAGGGGGCTGGTTCACCCCTCCACTTT

J: TRBJ1-3
D: -
size: -
length: 15
V: TRBV4-3
CDR3: CASSQVYSSGNTIYF
DNA: TGCGCCAGCAGCCAAGTATACAGCTCTGGAAACACCATATATTTT

J: TRBJ1-1
D: -
size: -
length: 13
V: TRBV20-1
CDR3: CSARDEGGTEAFF
DNA: TGCAGTGCTAGAGACGAGGGGGGAACTGAAGCTTTCTTT

J: TRBJ2-3
D: -
size: many
length: 13
V: TRBV28
CDR3: CASISGDTDTQYF
DNA: TGTGCCAGCATCTCGGGGGACACAGATACGCAGTATTTT

J: TRBJ2-2
D: -
size: -
length: 12
V: TRBV29-1
CDR3: CSAGQNTGELFF
DNA: TGCAGCGCGGGACAGAACACCGGGGAGCTGTTTTTT

J: TRBJ2-3
D: -
size: few
length: 14
V: TRBV5-5
CDR3: CASSLISIPDTQYF
DNA: TGTGCCAGCAGCTTAATTTCGATACCCGATACGCAGTATTTT

J: TRBJ2-1
D: TRBD2
size: -
length: 16
V: TRBV3-1
CDR3: CASRTTSGGGWNEQLF
DNA: TGTGCCAGCAGAACGACTAGCGGGGGGGGATGGAATGAGCAGCTCTTC

J: TRBJ1-1
D: -
size: many
length: 15
V: TRBV9
CDR3: CASSRRGDVNSEAFF
DNA: TGTGCCAGCAGCCGCCGAGGGGACGTCAATTCTGAAGCTTTCTTT